These 9 T cell receptor beta chains originate from one sample sequenced in a study of shared clonotypes between healthy human individuals. TCRdb's copy holds only in-frame clones and misses some; the assay was immunoSEQ multiplex PCR. The repertoire holds 2 million to 3 million clones, with approximately 94% as singletons. The sample was naive CD4+ T cells from PBMCs. Subset reported: CD45RA+ positively selected. The receptors shown here come from a man aged 18 to 29 in good health. Some clones in this sample may be carry-over from other donors' samples.

This chain links TRBV7-6 with TRBJ2-2; no reliable D call. Deletions cut 2 bases from V and 6 bases from J, with 22 bases between. CDR3 length: 18 residues. Germline V lookup: CDR1 SGHVS, CDR2 FNYEAQ. CDR3 in amino acids: CASSLRSSEPSSPGELFF. Here the CDR3 DNA reads TGTGCCAGCAGCTTAAGATCCTCGGAGCCTTCTTCCCCCGGGGAGCTGTTTTTT.

The rearrangement joins TRBV21-1 to TRBJ2-7; TRBD2, as called in the table, went unchecked against the DNA. TRBV21-1 represents a pseudogene. This CDR3 region has 14 residues. CDR3 bases: TGTGCCAGCAGCACTGAGGGAGATAGCTACGAGCAGTACTTC. Protein product: CASSTEGDSYEQYF.

This rearrangement joins TRBV6-6 to TRBJ1-5, with 7 bases fitting TRBD1. CDR3 length: 15 amino acids. V shed 9 bases, J shed 1 base, and the junction held 9 bases outside the gene matches. Germline V gene data show CDR1 as MNHNY and CDR2 as SVGAGI (reference sequence). The CDR3 loop reads CASGTGAVSNQPQHF. CDR3 coding DNA: TGTGCCAGTGGCACAGGGGCCGTAAGCAATCAGCCCCAGCATTTT.

This rearrangement joins TRBV9 to TRBJ2-5; a weak D match, TRBD2 (5 bases). The CDR3 loop spans 12 amino acids. Trimming removed 4 bases from V and 5 bases from J, with 9 bases in between. The germline V gene has CDR1 SGDLS and CDR2 YYNGEE. DNA of the CDR3: TGTGCCAGCAGCCCGGGGTGGGAGACCCAGTACTTC. Its protein product is CASSPGWETQYF.

The chain uses TRBV19 and TRBJ2-5, with D unresolved. This CDR3 spans 13 amino acids. Per germline, CDR1 LNHDA and CDR2 SQIVND (reference sequence). Between the trimmed V and J ends, which lost 10 bases and 0 bases, there was a span of 12 bases. This chain's CDR3 is CATQGRNQETQYF. In nucleotides, the CDR3 is TGTGCCACCCAAGGACGGAACCAAGAGACCCAGTACTTC.

The V call is TRBV28, the J call TRBJ1-4; 12 bases are shared with TRBD1. Unmatched junction bases numbered 5, after V lost 6 bases and J lost 6 bases. Germline CDR1 MDHEN, CDR2 SYDVKM. The CDR3 extends over 15 amino acids. CDR3 residues: CASSGTGGGHEKLFF. Here the CDR3 DNA reads TGTGCCAGCAGCGGGACAGGGGGCGGACATGAAAAACTGTTTTTT.

The chain uses TRBV18 and TRBJ2-5; a weak D match, TRBD1 (6 bases). Germline V gene lookup returns CDR1 KGHSH and CDR2 LQKENI. Trimming removed 2 bases from V and 4 bases from J, with 11 bases in between. This CDR3 region has 14 residues. The CDR3, as DNA: TGTGCCAGCTCACCAGTGGGGGCTGGAGAGACCCAGTACTTC. It translates to CASSPVGAGETQYF.

The V and J genes are TRBV27 and TRBJ2-5, with 11 positions matching TRBD2. This CDR3 is built from 15 residues. Germline V lookup: CDR1 MNHEY, CDR2 SMNVEV (reference sequence). V lost 10 bases, J lost 5 bases, and 12 bases stayed unmatched. CDR3 protein: CATTYSGRATETQYF. DNA of the CDR3: TGTGCCACCACGTATAGCGGGAGGGCCACGGAGACCCAGTACTTC.

On this clone itself: In this CDR3 the conserved last residue, phenylalanine or tryptophan, is missing, so a read error is likely. The limits of the CDR3 on the DNA are not certain, so only TCRdb's listed CDR3 is given. The J gene is TRBJ1-1, the V gene TRBV21-1. TRBV21-1 is a known pseudogene. With termini counted, the CDR3 has 12 amino acids. CDR3 sequence reads: CATLQNRDRSLS.